The next 14 T cell receptor beta chains were all read from a single sample in a study of blood T cell repertoires in COVID-19. The repertoire was sequenced with immunoSEQ multiplex PCR; TCRdb's copy has only in-frame clones and lacks some. The sample gives about 130,000 clones, approximately 80% of which show up once; roughly an eighth is in the top ten. Sequenced input: peripheral blood. Receptors were obtained from a woman aged 60 to 75 with acute or convalescent COVID-19.

The chain employs TRBV3-1 (or the pseudogene TRBV3-2) and TRBJ1-1; no definite D call. The CDR3 extends over 12 amino acids. V was trimmed by 1 base and J by 4 bases, leaving 4 bases between them. Per the germline V gene, CDR1 is LGHDT and CDR2 is YNNKEL (reference sequence). The chain's CDR3 is CASSQARTEAFF. The CDR3 DNA is TGTGCCAGCAGCCAAGCTCGCACTGAAGCTTTCTTT.

V usage is TRBV18 and J usage is TRBJ2-3, with 12 bases lining up with TRBD2. The CDR3 loop spans 18 amino acids. Germline V gene data show CDR1 as KGHSH and CDR2 as LQKENI. J lost 3 bases, V lost 6 bases, and 13 bases had no gene match. The CDR3 region has the DNA TGTGCCAGCTCCCACGCCGTCTCACTAGCGGGGGGAACAGATACGCAGTATTTT. This sequence encodes CASSHAVSLAGGTDTQYF.

This chain connects TRBV6-2 or TRBV6-3 to TRBJ1-5; TRBD1 aligns across 7 bases. V lost 5 bases to trimming and J lost 7 bases; unmatched junction nucleotides: 11. The CDR3 contains 15 residues. Germline V CDR1 and CDR2: MNHEY, SVGEGT. CDR3 amino acids: CASSQRREGAQPQHF. As DNA, the CDR3 is TGTGCCAGCAGTCAGCGACGGGAGGGGGCACAGCCCCAGCATTTT.

J is TRBJ1-1 and V is TRBV7-9; TRBD1 might be the D (6 bases). V dropped 2 bases and J dropped 5 bases, with 15 bases sitting between them. CDR3 length: 15 residues. Germline assignment: CDR1 SEHNR and CDR2 FQNEAQ (reference sequence). The chain's CDR3 is CASSLLGARGTEAFF. In DNA form, the CDR3 reads TGTGCCAGCAGCTTATTGGGGGCCCGGGGAACTGAAGCTTTCTTT. Full variable domain (missing parts from reference TRBV7-9 and TRBJ1-1): DTGVSQNPRHKITKRGQNVTFRCDPISEHNRLYWYRQTLGQGPEFLTYFQNEAQLEKSRLLSDRFSAERPKGSFSTLEIQRTEQGDSAMYLCASSLLGARGTEAFFGQGTRLTVV.

The rearrangement joins TRBV6-5 to TRBJ1-1, with a possible D match to TRBD1 (6 bases). The V gene's germline CDR1 is MNHEY and CDR2 SVGAGI. With 6 bases removed from V and 11 bases from J, the gap between germline ends came to 25 bases. The length of the CDR3 is 15 residues. The CDR3 DNA follows: TGTGCCAGCAGCGGTGCAGGGGCGGAGCCCCTCAGGGCTTTCTTT. This sequence encodes CASSGAGAEPLRAFF.

The chain couples TRBV5-6 to TRBJ2-7; the match to TRBD2 covers 7 bases. V gave up 2 bases and J gave up 2 bases; unmatched junction bases: 7. The CDR3 is 15 residues long. Per the germline V gene, CDR1 is SGHDT and CDR2 is YYEEEE. CDR3: CASSLGGGFTYEQYV. CDR3 coding DNA: TGTGCCAGCAGCTTAGGCGGGGGATTCACCTACGAGCAGTACGTC.

This chain connects TRBV14 to TRBJ2-7, with 8 bases fitting TRBD2. CDR1 is SGHDN, CDR2 FVKESK, per germline. The trim removed 0 bases at V and 6 bases at J, leaving 10 bases unmatched. This CDR3 is 16 amino acids long. This chain's CDR3 is CASSQEVTGTRSEQYF. The CDR3 DNA follows: TGTGCCAGCAGCCAAGAGGTTACCGGGACTAGATCCGAGCAGTACTTC.

The chain couples TRBV5-1 to TRBJ1-3; tentatively, D is TRBD1 (6 bases). There are 13 residues in the CDR3. Trimming stripped 0 bases from V and 7 bases from J, with 8 bases between. Germline CDR1 SGHRS, CDR2 YFSETQ. As DNA, the CDR3 is TGCGCCAGCAGCTTGGGGACAGCCAACACCATATATTTT. This codes for CASSLGTANTIYF.

The rearrangement joins TRBV27 to TRBJ1-5, with D possibly being TRBD1 (5 bases). There are 15 residues in the CDR3. V lost 7 bases and J lost 0, with 13 bases in between. The germline V gene has CDR1 MNHEY and CDR2 SMNVEV (reference sequence). The CDR3 is CASKLDSHSNQPQHF. The CDR3, as DNA: TGTGCCAGCAAGCTTGACAGCCATAGCAATCAGCCCCAGCATTTT.

The V gene is TRBV30, the J gene TRBJ2-3, with TRBD1 matching 8 bases. Germline V gives CDR1 GTSNPN, CDR2 SVGIG (reference sequence). The J segment lost 4 bases and the V segment lost 3 bases, leaving 9 bases of the junction unmatched. The length of the CDR3 is 15 residues. The CDR3 DNA sequence: TGTGCCTGGAGGACCAGGGGGCTGAGGGCAGATACGCAGTATTTT. Its translation: CAWRTRGLRADTQYF.

The V call is TRBV25-1, the J call TRBJ1-2, with 9 bases lining up with TRBD1. The ends lost 5 bases at V and 4 bases at J; junction bases unmatched: 5. Germline values: CDR1 MGHDK, CDR2 SYGVNS. The CDR3 is 14 amino acids. CDR3 bases: TGTGCCAGCAGTTATGGACAGGGGTCCTATGGCTACACCTTC. This gives the protein CASSYGQGSYGYTF.

The V gene is TRBV6-5, the J gene TRBJ1-2, with D possibly matching TRBD1 (6 bases). The CDR3 totals 14 residues. Trimming removed 6 bases from V and 6 bases from J, with 17 bases in between. Germline CDR1 MNHEY, CDR2 SVGAGI. Here the CDR3 reads CASSQMGARDGYTF. Here the CDR3 DNA reads TGTGCCAGCAGCCAGATGGGGGCAAGGGATGGCTACACCTTC.

The chain carries TRBV7-8 and TRBJ2-3; TRBD2 agrees at 8 bases. The germline gives CDR1 SGHVS, CDR2 FQNEAQ. CDR3 length equals 15 residues. Unmatched junction bases numbered 7, after V lost 2 bases and J lost 6 bases. Here the CDR3 reads CASSLSLGLADTQYF. The CDR3 nucleotides read TGTGCCAGCAGCTTATCCCTTGGACTAGCCGATACGCAGTATTTT. Complete variable domain (other parts from reference TRBV7-8 and TRBJ2-3): GAGVSQSPRYKVAKRGQDVALRCDPISGHVSLFWYQQALGQGPEFLTYFQNEAQLDKSGLPSDRFFAERPEGSVSTLKIQRTQQEDSAVYLCASSLSLGLADTQYFGPGTRLTVL.

This chain joins TRBV3-1 (or the pseudogene TRBV3-2) and TRBJ1-6, with D uncertain. The CDR3 runs 14 residues. Germline lookup yields CDR1 LGHDT and CDR2 YNNKEL (reference sequence). Trimming shortened V by 3 bases and J by 7 bases, and 10 bases separated the two germline ends. The CDR3 is CASSQGRGNSPLHF. The CDR3 nucleotides are TGTGCCAGCAGCCAGGGTCGGGGAAATTCACCCCTCCACTTT.